The rows below give T cell receptor beta chains drawn from one sample of a study of CD8+CD57+ T cells in acquired aplastic anemia. TCRdb ran MiXCR on the reads and lists one entry per CDR3 protein. The table lists about 120,000 distinct CDR3 sequences, about 43% of them singletons. Sequenced material: sorted CD4+, CD8+, or CD8+CD57+ T cells (not recorded which) from PBMCs. Receptors were obtained from a human donor with aplastic anemia. CDR3s include the opening cysteine and the closing phenylalanine or tryptophan. Fields, in order: D gene, V gene, J gene, clone size, CDR3 protein, CDR3 DNA. A D gene is named only where the DNA matches it firmly. Clone size is shown for a subset of rows, as once, few, many or a class of expanded clone.

TRBD2	TRBV7-2	TRBJ2-5	.	CASSLGLAGAETQYF	TGTGCCAGCAGCTTAGGACTAGCGGGGGCAGAGACCCAGTACTTC
.	TRBV7-9	TRBJ1-4	many	CASSLTSTTNEKLFF	TGTGCCAGCAGCTTAACATCCACAACTAATGAAAAACTGTTTTTT
TRBD1	TRBV10-1	TRBJ1-5	once	CASSLEGAGDKPQHF	TGCGCCAGCAGCTTAGAGGGGGCTGGGGACAAGCCCCAGCATTTT
.	TRBV18	TRBJ2-1	.	CASSPEGGRNNEQFF	TGTGCCAGCTCTCCTGAGGGGGGAAGGAACAATGAGCAGTTCTTC
.	TRBV15	TRBJ2-3	many	CATSRRQSTDTQYF	TGTGCCACCAGCAGACGACAGAGCACAGATACGCAGTATTTT
.	TRBV19	TRBJ2-1	.	CASAFDAGGRADEQFF	TGTGCCAGTGCTTTTGATGCGGGCGGACGAGCGGATGAGCAGTTCTTC
.	TRBV30	TRBJ1-1	few	CAWSVGMNTEAFF	TGTGCCTGGAGTGTAGGGATGAACACTGAAGCTTTCTTT
TRBD1	TRBV7-2	TRBJ2-1	.	CASGLGQGNEQFF	TGTGCCAGCGGGCTGGGACAGGGCAATGAGCAGTTCTTC
TRBD1	TRBV9	TRBJ1-2	many	CASSLPDRGTNYGYTF	TGTGCCAGCAGCCTGCCGGACAGGGGAACTAACTATGGCTACACCTTC
.	TRBV27	TRBJ2-1	.	CASSSTPNNEQFF	TGTGCCAGCAGTAGTACGCCTAACAATGAGCAGTTCTTC
TRBD1	TRBV7-9	TRBJ1-5	many	CASSLGGTVNQPQHF	TGTGCCAGCAGCTTAGGAGGGACAGTTAATCAGCCCCAGCATTTT
.	TRBV2	TRBJ2-3	.	CASGPSAGDTQYF	TGTGCCAGCGGGCCCTCGGCGGGAGATACGCAGTATTTT
.	TRBV30	TRBJ2-7	.	CAWRGGTPTYEQYF	TGTGCCTGGAGGGGAGGGACACCCACCTACGAGCAGTACTTC
.	TRBV4-3	TRBJ2-7	many	CASSQDVRGLTYEQYF	TGCGCCAGCAGCCAAGATGTCAGGGGCCTAACCTACGAGCAGTACTTC
.	TRBV6-2/TRBV6-3	TRBJ1-1	.	CASSYSPGNTEAFF	TGTGCCAGCAGTTACTCGCCAGGGAACACTGAAGCTTTCTTT
TRBD2	TRBV20-1	TRBJ2-7	.	CSARIAGAFEQYF	TGCAGTGCTAGGATAGCGGGAGCTTTCGAGCAGTACTTC
.	TRBV7-9	TRBJ2-2	.	CASTSGVYGELFF	TGTGCCAGCACATCAGGGGTTTACGGGGAGCTGTTTTTT
.	TRBV19	TRBJ1-3	many	CASSIKVKSSGNTIYF	TGTGCCAGTAGTATAAAGGTCAAAAGCTCTGGAAACACCATATATTTT
.	TRBV12-3/TRBV12-4	TRBJ1-6	few	CASSRKIPSPLHF	TGTGCCAGCAGCCGTAAAATACCTTCACCCCTCCACTTT
.	TRBV5-1	TRBJ2-1	.	CASGKFNEQFF	TGCGCCAGCGGAAAGTTCAACGAGCAGTTCTTC
.	TRBV2	TRBJ1-2	.	CASSEAGTNYGYTF	TGTGCCAGCAGTGAGGCAGGGACTAACTATGGCTACACCTTC
.	TRBV2	TRBJ2-1	.	CASSLAGQAEQFF	TGTGCCAGCAGTTTAGCAGGCCAAGCTGAGCAGTTCTTC
TRBD2	TRBV20-1	TRBJ2-3	many	CSARASGGKDTQYF	TGCAGTGCTAGAGCTAGCGGGGGGAAAGATACGCAGTATTTT
TRBD1	TRBV12-3/TRBV12-4	TRBJ2-7	.	CASSFGTGAYEQYF	TGTGCCAGCAGTTTCGGGACAGGGGCCTACGAGCAGTACTTC
.	TRBV2	TRBJ1-2	.	CASSGAGRTYGYTF	TGTGCCAGCAGTGGGGCGGGGAGAACCTATGGCTACACCTTC
TRBD1	TRBV19	TRBJ1-1	.	CASASLRGQMNTEAFF	TGTGCCAGCGCATCCCTCAGGGGGCAAATGAACACTGAAGCTTTCTTT
.	TRBV4-1	TRBJ2-7	many	CASSPDAQYYEQYF	TGCGCCAGCAGTCCTGACGCACAGTACTACGAGCAGTACTTC
TRBD1	TRBV7-2	TRBJ1-6	many	CASSLVRGTGVGNSPLHF	TGTGCCAGCAGCTTAGTCCGGGGGACAGGGGTTGGGAATTCACCCCTCCACTTT
TRBD1	TRBV7-8	TRBJ1-4	.	CASSLVGTGYEKLFF	TGTGCCAGCAGCTTAGTCGGGACAGGGTATGAAAAACTGTTTTTT
TRBD1	TRBV29-1	TRBJ1-1	.	CSGLIRDRGNTEAFF	TGCAGCGGTCTAATCCGGGACAGGGGGAACACTGAAGCTTTCTTT
TRBD1	TRBV11-2	TRBJ1-2	once	CASSLPIYRGRGNYGYTF	TGTGCCAGCAGCTTACCCATCTACAGGGGTCGAGGTAACTATGGCTACACCTTC
.	TRBV9	TRBJ2-1	once	CASSPRGSGFDEQFF	TGTGCCAGCAGCCCCCGAGGGAGCGGTTTCGATGAGCAGTTCTTC
.	TRBV19	TRBJ2-5	.	CASSAPGRQETQYF	TGTGCCAGTAGTGCCCCCGGTCGGCAAGAGACCCAGTACTTC
.	TRBV11-1	TRBJ2-2	few	CASSPFQGFMAGELFF	TGTGCCAGCAGCCCCTTTCAGGGATTCATGGCCGGGGAGCTGTTTTTT
TRBD2	TRBV29-1	TRBJ2-5	few	CSVVASGVETQYF	TGCAGCGTTGTGGCTAGCGGGGTAGAGACCCAGTACTTC
.	TRBV18	TRBJ2-6	few	CASSPGTSGANVLTF	TGTGCCAGCTCACCGGGTACCTCTGGGGCCAACGTCCTGACTTTC
.	TRBV19	TRBJ1-5	many	CASSPPNRQYSNQPQHF	TGTGCCAGTAGTCCACCCAATAGACAGTATAGCAATCAGCCCCAGCATTTT
TRBD1	TRBV20-1	TRBJ1-2	many	CSAEGTGGEWLLDYGYTF	TGCAGTGCCGAGGGGACAGGGGGCGAGTGGCTCCTAGACTATGGCTACACCTTC
.	TRBV11-2	TRBJ2-7	many	CASSNPRRTYEQYF	TGTGCCAGCAGCAATCCCAGAAGGACCTACGAGCAGTACTTC
.	TRBV29-1	TRBJ2-1	.	CSHRRSNNEQFF	TGCAGCCATCGACGCAGTAACAATGAGCAGTTCTTC
.	TRBV2	TRBJ2-6	few	CASRSGANVLTF	TGTGCCAGCCGTTCTGGGGCCAACGTCCTGACTTTC
TRBD2	TRBV7-3	TRBJ2-5	.	CASTSNRGDQYF	TGTGCCAGCACCTCGAACCGGGGGGACCAGTACTTC
.	TRBV12-3/TRBV12-4	TRBJ2-7	few	CASSPPGDSTYEQYF	TGTGCCAGCAGTCCACCGGGGGACAGCACCTACGAGCAGTACTTC
.	TRBV10-3	TRBJ1-2	.	CAISESGPFYGYTF	TGTGCCATCAGTGAGTCGGGTCCCTTCTATGGCTACACCTTC
.	TRBV7-7	TRBJ2-5	many	CASSLLRTTFQETQYF	TGTGCCAGCAGCTTATTACGGACTACGTTCCAAGAGACCCAGTACTTC
.	TRBV9	TRBJ1-2	many	CASSVAGGENYGYTF	TGTGCCAGCAGCGTAGCCGGGGGCGAGAACTATGGCTACACCTTC
TRBD2	TRBV2	TRBJ2-1	.	CATGLATSFNEQFF	TGTGCCACCGGACTAGCGACTTCCTTCAATGAGCAGTTCTTC
TRBD2	TRBV2	TRBJ2-5	.	CASSVPAGGPETQYF	TGTGCCAGCAGCGTACCAGCGGGGGGGCCGGAGACCCAGTACTTC
TRBD2	TRBV19	TRBJ2-5	.	CASRRGETQYF	TGTGCCAGTAGGCGGGGGGAGACCCAGTACTTC
TRBD1	TRBV12-5	TRBJ1-1	many	CASGLVLGQGNTEAFF	TGTGCTAGTGGTTTGGTATTAGGACAGGGGAACACTGAAGCTTTCTTT
.	TRBV25-1	TRBJ2-3	.	CASSEYMEARNTDTQYF	TGTGCCAGCAGTGAATATATGGAAGCCAGGAACACAGATACGCAGTATTTT
.	TRBV25-1	TRBJ1-1	.	CASSEDYQGEAFF	TGTGCCAGCAGTGAAGACTACCAGGGTGAAGCTTTCTTT
TRBD1	TRBV20-1	TRBJ2-7	many	CSAWGQTYEQYF	TGCAGTGCTTGGGGACAGACCTACGAGCAGTACTTC
TRBD2	TRBV10-3	TRBJ2-2	once	CATYSGGGTFTGELFF	TGTGCCACGTATAGCGGGGGGGGGACCTTTACTGGGGAGCTGTTTTTT
.	TRBV20-1	TRBJ1-1	many	CSASGNTEAFF	TGCAGTGCTAGTGGGAACACTGAAGCTTTCTTT
.	TRBV15	TRBJ2-5	many	CATSKGQGRETQYF	TGTGCCACCAGCAAGGGCCAGGGGAGAGAGACCCAGTACTTC
.	TRBV6-1	TRBJ1-5	many	CASRVGRVYQPQHF	TGTGCCAGCAGGGTAGGACGGGTTTATCAGCCCCAGCATTTT
TRBD2	TRBV30	TRBJ2-3	few	CAWSATGTSRDTQYF	TGTGCCTGGAGTGCTACCGGGACTAGCAGAGATACGCAGTATTTT
TRBD1	TRBV19	TRBJ1-2	many	CASSIEVGTGANYGYTF	TGTGCCAGTAGTATAGAAGTCGGGACAGGAGCTAACTATGGCTACACCTTC
.	TRBV20-1	TRBJ1-1	many	CSARQNFGNTEAFF	TGCAGTGCTAGACAGAATTTCGGGAACACTGAAGCTTTCTTT